These T cell receptor beta chains were read from a single sample in a study of technical replicates of blood from several donors. Clones were sequenced by immunoSEQ multiplex PCR, and TCRdb holds only the in-frame ones, with some missing. The repertoire has 15,000 to 18,000 clones, 70% to 90% of them found once; the top ten carry 9.5% to 15%. Material: PBMCs. All receptors come from a human donor in good health. CDR3s include the opening cysteine and the closing phenylalanine or tryptophan. The order of the fields is V gene, clone size, D gene, J gene, CDR3 length, CDR3 DNA, CDR3 protein. D genes are given only for firm matches. The size entry is marked missing in some rows and otherwise reads once, few, many or a size class.

V gene: TRBV6-1; clone size: NA; D gene: TRBD2; J gene: TRBJ2-2; CDR3 length: 16; CDR3 DNA: TGTGCCAGCAGTGGACGACTAGCGCTGTACACCGGGGAGCTGTTTTTT; CDR3 protein: CASSGRLALYTGELFF
V gene: TRBV4-2; clone size: once; D gene: TRBD2; J gene: TRBJ2-7; CDR3 length: 15; CDR3 DNA: TGTGCCAGCAGCACAGGGACTAGCGGGGATTACGAGCAGTACTTC; CDR3 protein: CASSTGTSGDYEQYF
V gene: TRBV10-1; clone size: NA; D gene: NA; J gene: TRBJ1-1; CDR3 length: 16; CDR3 DNA: TGCGCCAGCAGTGATACACGCGGGAAGAAGAACACTGAAGCTTTCTTT; CDR3 protein: CASSDTRGKKNTEAFF
V gene: TRBV2; clone size: few; D gene: NA; J gene: TRBJ2-5; CDR3 length: 14; CDR3 DNA: TGTGCCAGCAGTGATAGGGCGGGGCAAGAGACCCAGTACTTC; CDR3 protein: CASSDRAGQETQYF
V gene: TRBV5-1; clone size: few; D gene: NA; J gene: TRBJ1-3; CDR3 length: 15; CDR3 DNA: TGCGCCAGCAGCCCCCAGGGGTGGACTGGAAACACCATATATTTT; CDR3 protein: CASSPQGWTGNTIYF
V gene: TRBV30; clone size: NA; D gene: TRBD1; J gene: TRBJ1-1; CDR3 length: 13; CDR3 DNA: TGTGCCTGGAGTAAGACAGGGGGCACTGAAGCTTTCTTT; CDR3 protein: CAWSKTGGTEAFF
V gene: TRBV18; clone size: once; D gene: TRBD1; J gene: TRBJ1-5; CDR3 length: 13; CDR3 DNA: TGTGCCAGCTCACGGGACAGGAATCAGCCCCAGCATTTT; CDR3 protein: CASSRDRNQPQHF
V gene: TRBV6-1; clone size: NA; D gene: NA; J gene: TRBJ1-2; CDR3 length: 15; CDR3 DNA: TGTGCCAGCAGTGAAAATCTGAATCTGCCTAGAGGCTACACCTTC; CDR3 protein: CASSENLNLPRGYTF
V gene: TRBV15; clone size: medium-sized; D gene: TRBD2; J gene: TRBJ2-3; CDR3 length: 18; CDR3 DNA: TGTGCCACCAGCAGAGAGCTAGCGGGAGGGCCTGGCACAGATACGCAGTATTTT; CDR3 protein: CATSRELAGGPGTDTQYF
V gene: TRBV5-1; clone size: NA; D gene: TRBD2; J gene: TRBJ2-1; CDR3 length: 15; CDR3 DNA: TGCGCCAGCAGGACTAGCGGGTCCTCCTACAATGAGCAGTTCTTC; CDR3 protein: CASRTSGSSYNEQFF
V gene: TRBV29-1; clone size: NA; D gene: TRBD1; J gene: TRBJ2-1; CDR3 length: 14; CDR3 DNA: TGCAGCGGCCAACTTTCGGACAGGGGCGATGAGCAGTTCTTC; CDR3 protein: CSGQLSDRGDEQFF
V gene: TRBV28; clone size: NA; D gene: TRBD2; J gene: TRBJ2-1; CDR3 length: 16; CDR3 DNA: TGTGCCAGCGCGTACCTGGGACTAGCGGATCACAATGAGCAGTTCTTC; CDR3 protein: CASAYLGLADHNEQFF
V gene: TRBV5-1; clone size: NA; D gene: NA; J gene: TRBJ1-5; CDR3 length: 15; CDR3 DNA: TGCGCCCGTACGCCCGCCGGGGGGCATAATCAGCCCCAGCATTTT; CDR3 protein: CARTPAGGHNQPQHF
V gene: TRBV25-1; clone size: few; D gene: NA; J gene: TRBJ2-3; CDR3 length: 17; CDR3 DNA: TGTGCCAGCAGTGAAAAAACCCCCACCGGAGTACCGGATACGCAGTATTTT; CDR3 protein: CASSEKTPTGVPDTQYF
V gene: TRBV27; clone size: NA; D gene: TRBD2; J gene: TRBJ2-5; CDR3 length: 15; CDR3 DNA: TGTGCCAGCAGTTCGTCCGGGACTAGCTCAGAGACCCAGTACTTC; CDR3 protein: CASSSSGTSSETQYF
V gene: TRBV6-6; clone size: NA; D gene: TRBD1; J gene: TRBJ2-2; CDR3 length: 13; CDR3 DNA: TGTGCCAGCAGTACCGACAGGGCCGGGGAGCTGTTTTTT; CDR3 protein: CASSTDRAGELFF
V gene: TRBV10-3; clone size: NA; D gene: TRBD2; J gene: TRBJ2-3; CDR3 length: 14; CDR3 DNA: TGTGCCATCGTAGCGGGAGGGCCCACAGATACGCAGTATTTT; CDR3 protein: CAIVAGGPTDTQYF
V gene: TRBV27; clone size: NA; D gene: NA; J gene: TRBJ2-1; CDR3 length: 12; CDR3 DNA: TGTGCCAGCAGTCTACTCTACAATGAGCAGTTCTTC; CDR3 protein: CASSLLYNEQFF
V gene: TRBV14; clone size: NA; D gene: NA; J gene: TRBJ2-6; CDR3 length: 15; CDR3 DNA: TGTGCCAGCAGCCAAGGGAGCTCTGGGGCCAACGTCCTGACTTTC; CDR3 protein: CASSQGSSGANVLTF
V gene: TRBV29-1; clone size: NA; D gene: NA; J gene: TRBJ2-4; CDR3 length: 14; CDR3 DNA: TGCAGCGTTGAGGTGCGCGGAGCCAAAAACATTCAGTACTTC; CDR3 protein: CSVEVRGAKNIQYF
V gene: TRBV30; clone size: NA; D gene: NA; J gene: TRBJ1-5; CDR3 length: 14; CDR3 DNA: TGTGCCTGGAGTCCGGACAGCTTCAATCAGCCCCAGCATTTT; CDR3 protein: CAWSPDSFNQPQHF